Each of the 32 T cell receptor beta chains below was sequenced from the same sample in a study of T cell responses to AZD1222 COVID-19 vaccine. The protocol was immunoSEQ multiplex PCR, while the TCRdb copy is restricted to in-frame clones and leaves out a portion. This table holds over 100,000 clones, over 90% found once. Sample: peripheral blood, taken on day 0 of AZD1222 vaccination. Receptor source: an adult in good health.

V gene TRBV5-1 combines with J gene TRBJ2-7, with a tentative D call TRBD1 (6 bases). Germline CDR1 reads SGHRS; CDR2 reads YFSETQ. With 4 bases removed from V and 4 bases from J, the gap between germline ends came to 12 bases. The CDR3 extends over 13 amino acids. The CDR3 region has the DNA TGCGCCAGCAGCCCCGGACAGAATTACGAGCAGTACTTC. Translated, it gives CASSPGQNYEQYF.

V is TRBV15 and J is TRBJ1-1; D remains ambiguous. The V end lost 0 bases, the J end lost 1 base, and 3 bases lay between the germline ends. Germline lookup yields CDR1 LNHNV and CDR2 YYDKDF (reference sequence). This CDR3 is built from 13 residues. The CDR3 nucleotides read TGTGCCACCAGCAGAGATCAGAACACTGAAGCTTTCTTT. Translating gives CATSRDQNTEAFF.

The CDR3 nucleotides read TGCGCCAGCAGCCAAGGTCCGGGACCTCGCCCTTTCTTC. This translates into CASSQGPGPRPFF. The rearrangement links TRBV4-3 to TRBJ2-1; possibly TRBD1 or TRBD2 for D (5 bases each). The germline V and J ends were trimmed by 1 base and 16 bases, with 17 bases remaining between them. The germline CDR1 and CDR2 sequences are LGHNA and YSLEER. The CDR3 runs to 13 residues.

The V gene is TRBV2, the J gene TRBJ1-2; 9 nucleotides match TRBD1. From germline, CDR1 is SNHLY and CDR2 FYNNEI. The CDR3 sequence is 15 residues long. V gave up 8 bases and J gave up 1 base; unmatched junction bases: 8. CDR3 region: CASRWTGEGNYGYTF. In DNA, the CDR3 is TGTGCCAGCCGATGGACAGGGGAGGGTAACTATGGCTACACCTTC.

This clone was recorded only once. The rearrangement uses TRBV30 and TRBJ1-1; TRBD1 is a possible D gene (5 bases). The CDR3 totals 13 residues. The V and J ends lost 0 bases and 6 bases respectively, with 11 bases between them. CDR1 is GTSNPN, CDR2 SVGIG, per germline (reference sequence). Here the CDR3 DNA reads TGTGCCTGGAGTGTACCGGGGCCCGCTGAAGCTTTCTTT. This translates into CAWSVPGPAEAFF. Based on the CDR3 plus reference TRBV30 and TRBJ1-1, the full variable domain is SQTIHQWPATLVQPVGSPLSLECTVEGTSNPNLYWYRQAAGRGLQLLFYSVGIGQISSEVPQNLSASRPQDRQFILSSKKLLLSDSGFYLCAWSVPGPAEAFFGQGTRLTVV.

The chain joins TRBV7-9 to TRBJ1-2, with no clear D. Trimming removed 0 bases at V and 6 bases at J, with 14 bases between. Germline V CDR1 and CDR2: SEHNR, FQNEAQ (reference sequence). The CDR3 is 15 residues long. The CDR3 region is CASSLAARAPNGYTF. The CDR3 nucleotides are TGTGCCAGCAGCTTAGCGGCGAGGGCCCCTAATGGCTACACCTTC.

The CDR3 loop reads CAWSVPGRGNTEAFF. In DNA form, the CDR3 reads TGTGCCTGGAGTGTACCGGGCAGGGGGAACACTGAAGCTTTCTTT. This chain joins TRBV30 and TRBJ1-1, with D perhaps TRBD1 (6 bases). Trimming pared 0 bases from V and 1 base from J, leaving 12 bases between. Germline CDR1 is GTSNPN and CDR2 is SVGIG (reference sequence). The CDR3 loop spans 15 amino acids.

The V and J genes are TRBV30 and TRBJ1-4; tentatively, D is TRBD1 (6 bases). The germline gives CDR1 GTSNPN, CDR2 SVGIG (reference sequence). V dropped 1 base and J dropped 4 bases, with 7 bases sitting between them. The CDR3 contains 13 residues. Written as DNA, the CDR3 is TGTGCCTGGAGTGGGACAGTTAATGAAAAACTGTTTTTT. The encoded protein is CAWSGTVNEKLFF.

The J gene is TRBJ1-3, the V gene TRBV7-9; 10 nucleotides agree with TRBD1. The CDR3 spans 19 residues. V was pared by 2 bases and J by 4 bases, with 14 bases of the junction left unmatched. Germline V gene lookup returns CDR1 SEHNR and CDR2 FQNEAQ (reference sequence). The CDR3 is CASSLSPGTGALIGNTIYF. In DNA form, the CDR3 reads TGTGCCAGCAGCTTAAGTCCCGGGACAGGGGCGCTCATCGGAAACACCATATATTTT.

This rearrangement joins TRBV2 to TRBJ1-2, with 7 bases lining up with TRBD1. CDR1 is SNHLY, CDR2 FYNNEI, per germline. V trimming: 5 bases; J trimming: 0 bases; junction bases outside the gene matches: 3. This CDR3 spans 14 amino acids. This CDR3 reads CASSTQGTNYGYTF. The CDR3 nucleotides read TGTGCCAGCAGTACACAGGGGACTAACTATGGCTACACCTTC. Using reference TRBV2 and TRBJ1-2 for the parts outside the CDR3, the full variable domain is EPEVTQTPSHQVTQMGQEVILRCVPISNHLYFYWYRQILGQKVEFLVSFYNNEISEKSEIFDDQFSVERPDGSNFTLKIRSTKLEDSAMYFCASSTQGTNYGYTFGSGTRLTVV.

The chain employs TRBV2 and TRBJ2-1, with TRBD1 matching over 10 bases. The CDR3 loop spans 15 amino acids. Germline V lookup: CDR1 SNHLY, CDR2 FYNNEI. Trimming at V came to 4 bases and at J to 4 bases, leaving 4 bases not matched to a gene. The DNA of the CDR3 is TGTGCCAGCAGTGGAGACAGGGGGCAGTACAATGAGCAGTTCTTC. It specifies CASSGDRGQYNEQFF.

The CDR3 region is CASSYGTGGHGYTF. The CDR3 DNA follows: TGTGCCAGCAGTTATGGGACAGGGGGTCATGGCTACACCTTC. The chain uses TRBV5-6 and TRBJ1-2; 11 nucleotides line up with TRBD1. Losses at the gene ends were 5 bases for V and 6 bases for J; bases not matched to a gene: 6. CDR3 length: 14 amino acids. Germline-derived CDR1 and CDR2 are SGHDT and YYEEEE.

This chain uses TRBV30 with TRBJ1-6; D possibly corresponds to TRBD1 (5 bases). Trimming stripped 0 bases from V and 5 bases from J, with 20 bases between. The V gene's germline CDR1 is GTSNPN and CDR2 SVGIG (reference sequence). CDR3 length: 18 residues. CDR3 nucleotide sequence: TGTGCCTGGAGTGTCCGACCGGGACGGCGCCCCAATAATTCACCCCTCCACTTT. This encodes CAWSVRPGRRPNNSPLHF.

Note on this clone: At the DNA level, this CDR3 is encoded by other sequences in the same sample as well. J is TRBJ2-3 and V is TRBV20-1; D is undetermined. This CDR3 comprises 10 residues. Germline V gene data show CDR1 as DFQATT and CDR2 as SNEGSKA (reference sequence). Trimming cost V 6 bases and J 5 bases, with 6 bases left between them. The CDR3 DNA reads TGCAGTGCCCGTTTAGATACGCAGTATTTT. Amino acids: CSARLDTQYF.

Written as DNA, the CDR3 is TGTGCCAGCAGTTTATTTCTGACAGGAGGATCTAACTATGGCTACACCTTC. Amino acids: CASSLFLTGGSNYGYTF. This rearrangement joins TRBV28 to TRBJ1-2; TRBD1 might be the D (6 bases). The CDR3 length is 17 residues. Germline assignment: CDR1 MDHEN and CDR2 SYDVKM. Trimming took 1 base from V and 0 from J, leaving 15 bases between them.

The rearrangement uses TRBV10-1 and TRBJ2-7; 8 bases line up with TRBD2. The CDR3 covers 11 residues. Trimming took 9 bases from V and 9 from J; bases not matched to a gene: 7. Germline V gene sequence: CDR1 WNHNN, CDR2 SYGVQD (reference sequence). CDR3 loop: CASPGGGAQYF. The CDR3 DNA follows: TGCGCCAGTCCCGGGGGGGGTGCGCAGTACTTC.

The CDR3 coding sequence is TGTGCCAGTAGTATAGCCCTACTAGCCTCAGAGACCCAGTACTTC. Translated: CASSIALLASETQYF. This rearrangement joins TRBV19 to TRBJ2-5, with D possibly matching TRBD2 (6 bases). V shed 1 base and J shed 4 bases, with 13 bases lying between them. Germline V gene lookup returns CDR1 LNHDA and CDR2 SQIVND (reference sequence). This CDR3 is built from 15 residues.

In DNA, the CDR3 is TGTGCCAGCAGCCGCCCGCCGGACAGGGCGGTAGTGTCGGCCCTCCACTTT. Encoded protein: CASSRPPDRAVVSALHF. The chain uses TRBV27 and TRBJ1-6; the match to TRBD1 covers 8 bases. The V gene end was trimmed by 6 bases and the J gene end by 14 bases; junction bases not matched to a gene: 21. This CDR3 is built from 17 residues. Germline V gene data show CDR1 as MNHEY and CDR2 as SMNVEV (reference sequence).

The genes are TRBV5-1 and TRBJ2-1; the match to TRBD2 covers 11 bases. Germline CDR1 reads SGHRS; CDR2 reads YFSETQ. Trimming at V came to 5 bases and at J to 4 bases, leaving 8 bases not matched to a gene. This CDR3 comprises 16 residues. CDR3 coding DNA: TGCGCCAGCAGGAATTTAGCGGGAGGGGGGTACAATGAGCAGTTCTTC. Protein: CASRNLAGGGYNEQFF.

This chain connects TRBV7-9 to TRBJ1-2; D possibly corresponds to TRBD1 (5 bases). CDR1 is SEHNR and CDR2 is FQNEAQ in the germline V gene (reference sequence). Trimming left V 4 bases short and J 3 bases short, with 15 bases between. This CDR3 spans 15 amino acids. The CDR3 DNA reads as TGTGCCAGCAGCTCTTTTTTTGACAGAGACTATGGCTACACCTTC. It yields the protein CASSSFFDRDYGYTF.

This clone was seen a single time. The chain combines TRBV27 with TRBJ2-4; D perhaps matches TRBD1 (6 bases). This CDR3 region has 17 residues. The V gene lost 6 bases and the J gene lost 4 bases, with 22 bases spanning the gap. Germline V gives CDR1 MNHEY, CDR2 SMNVEV (reference sequence). The CDR3 region is CASSNEQGDSRKNIQYF. In DNA, the CDR3 is TGTGCCAGCAGCAACGAACAGGGAGACAGCCGTAAAAACATTCAGTACTTC.

This chain links TRBV7-2 with TRBJ1-2; no clear D gene. From germline, CDR1 is SGHTA and CDR2 FQGNSA. Trimming pared 0 bases from V and 1 base from J, leaving 0 bases between. CDR3 size: 12 residues. The CDR3 DNA reads TGTGCCAGCAGCTTAGCTAACTATGGCTACACCTTC. The encoded protein is CASSLANYGYTF.

This CDR3 reads CASSFYRGPYPLYEQYF. CDR3 DNA sequence: TGTGCCAGCAGCTTCTACAGGGGGCCATACCCCCTCTACGAGCAGTACTTC. J is TRBJ2-7 and V is TRBV7-7, with TRBD1 identical over 9 bases. Losses at the gene ends were 3 bases for V and 3 bases for J; bases not matched to a gene: 12. Looked up from germline, CDR1 is SSHAT and CDR2 is FNYEAQ (reference sequence). The CDR3 is made up of 17 amino acids.

The chain recombines TRBV7-2 with TRBJ1-1, with 8 bases lining up with TRBD1. Germline V CDR1 and CDR2: SGHTA, FQGNSA. The CDR3 is 13 residues long. V lost 6 bases to trimming and J lost 4 bases; unmatched junction nucleotides: 4. This chain's CDR3 is CASRSTGGTEAFF. DNA for the CDR3: TGTGCCAGCAGGTCAACAGGGGGCACTGAAGCTTTCTTT.

This chain uses TRBV7-3 with TRBJ2-1; TRBD2 agrees at 8 bases. The CDR3 is 23 amino acids. Looked up from germline, CDR1 is SGHTA and CDR2 is FQGTGA. V lost 1 base and J lost 0; bases outside the gene matches: 23. The CDR3 nucleotides are TGTGCCAGCAGCTTAAGGGGCCCGGGGATGGCGGGAGGCCTAAGAAGCTCCTACAATGAGCAGTTCTTC. Its translation is CASSLRGPGMAGGLRSSYNEQFF.

The chain carries TRBV28 and TRBJ1-3; 11 bases fit TRBD1. V shed 4 bases, J shed 4 bases, and the junction held 12 bases outside the gene matches. CDR1 and CDR2 (germline): MDHEN, SYDVKM. The CDR3 runs 18 residues. CDR3 in DNA: TGTGCCAGCAGTTCCCCGGGACAGGGGGAAATGTGGGGAAACACCATATATTTT. Protein product: CASSSPGQGEMWGNTIYF.

The chain has TRBV7-2 and TRBJ1-6, with D perhaps TRBD1 (6 bases). The germline V gene has CDR1 SGHTA and CDR2 FQGNSA. This CDR3 has 16 residues. Trimming removed 4 bases at V and 9 bases at J, with 19 bases between. The CDR3 here is CASSSLDRTRTSPLHF. CDR3 DNA sequence: TGTGCCAGCAGCTCCCTCGACAGGACCCGCACTTCACCCCTCCACTTT.

This chain uses TRBV18 with TRBJ2-7; perhaps TRBD2 as D (5 bases). Germline V CDR1 and CDR2: KGHSH, LQKENI. The CDR3 length is 14 residues. Deletions cut 6 bases from V and 0 bases from J, with 12 bases between. The CDR3 region has the DNA TGTGCCAGCTCCCCGGACTCTTTCTCCTACGAGCAGTACTTC. Translation: CASSPDSFSYEQYF. The variable domain in full, with the rest retrieved from reference TRBV18 and TRBJ2-7, is NAGVMQNPRHLVRRRGQEARLRCSPMKGHSHVYWYRQLPEEGLKFMVYLQKENIIDESGMPKERFSAEFPKEGPSILRIQQVVRGDSAAYFCASSPDSFSYEQYFGPGTRLTVT.

The chain joins TRBV27 to TRBJ2-1; D not resolved. Trimming took 3 bases from V and 0 from J, leaving 9 bases between them. Germline CDR1 reads MNHEY; CDR2 reads SMNVEV (reference sequence). The CDR3 consists of 15 residues. The CDR3 bases are TGTGCCAGCAGTTTCGAGGCGGTCTCCTACAATGAGCAGTTCTTC. It codes for CASSFEAVSYNEQFF.

The rearrangement joins TRBV30 to TRBJ1-4; D not certain. The CDR3 consists of 14 residues. CDR1 and CDR2 (germline): GTSNPN, SVGIG (reference sequence). The ends were cut back, 4 bases at V and 5 bases at J, with 14 bases in the middle. CDR3 in amino acids: CAWKRGRPNEKLFF. CDR3 sequence (DNA): TGTGCCTGGAAAAGAGGACGGCCCAATGAAAAACTGTTTTTT.

The chain couples TRBV6-5 to TRBJ1-4, with 8 nucleotides matching TRBD1. Germline CDR1 reads MNHEY; CDR2 reads SVGAGI. J gave up 4 bases and V 11 bases, and 6 bases lay outside the gene matches. The CDR3 length is 13 residues. CDR3: CASRDRINEKLFF. The CDR3 coding sequence is TGTGCCTCTCGGGACAGGATTAATGAAAAACTGTTTTTT.

The V gene is TRBV4-1, the J gene TRBJ1-1, with 8 bases identical to TRBD1. Per the germline V gene, CDR1 is MGHRA and CDR2 is YSYEKL. Trimming at V came to 0 bases and at J to 2 bases, leaving 2 bases not matched to a gene. The CDR3 length is 15 residues. CDR3 DNA sequence: TGCGCCAGCAGCCAAGACGGACAGGGAAACACTGAAGCTTTCTTT. This translates into CASSQDGQGNTEAFF.